Described below is a single T cell receptor (beta chain) sequence and its context. The antigen is unknown. These data come from a study of shared clonotypes between healthy human individuals. Across the whole study: CD8 memory received one plate per donor, CD8 naive two, CD4 memory three and CD4 naive three. The study's findings and limits: What naive subsets generally showed was a larger estimated richness than memory subsets showed. In contrast to clonotypes shared by all four donors, non-shared clonotypes had lower generation probabilities.

CDR3 length: 16 residues. Trimming pared 1 base from V and 0 bases from J, leaving 13 bases between. CDR1 is SEHNR, CDR2 FQNEAQ, per germline (reference sequence). The input for sorted-subset replicate PCRs was about 200 ng DNA, about 29,000 T cell genomes. Method: immunoSEQ multiplex PCR; TCRdb's copy keeps in-frame clones and lacks some. The sample gives about 1 million clones, around 76% of which show up once; approximately 1.5% is in the top ten. V is TRBV7-9 and J is TRBJ2-7; tentative D call: TRBD2 (5 bases). This clonotype was obtained from a young man in good health. Sequences were obtained from memory CD4+ T cells sorted from blood. The subset denotes: CD45RA-negative fraction. The CDR3 nucleotides are TGTGCCAGCAGCTTAGTATCGGGATTAGGCTCCTACGAGCAGTACTTC. This gives the protein CASSLVSGLGSYEQYF.